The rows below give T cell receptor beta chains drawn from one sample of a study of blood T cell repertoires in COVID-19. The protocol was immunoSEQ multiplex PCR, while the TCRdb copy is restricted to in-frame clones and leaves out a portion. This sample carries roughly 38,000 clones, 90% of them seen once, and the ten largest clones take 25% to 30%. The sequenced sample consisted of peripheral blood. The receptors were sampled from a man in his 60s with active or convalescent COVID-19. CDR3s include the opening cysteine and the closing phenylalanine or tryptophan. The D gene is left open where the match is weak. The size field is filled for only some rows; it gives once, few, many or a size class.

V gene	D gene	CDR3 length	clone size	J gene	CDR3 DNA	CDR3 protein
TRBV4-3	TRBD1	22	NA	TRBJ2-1	TGCGCCAGCAGCCATCTATTTCCGGGACAGGGATTCAGCGTAAGCTCCTACAATGAGCAGTTCTTC	CASSHLFPGQGFSVSSYNEQFF
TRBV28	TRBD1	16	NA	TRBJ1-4	TGTGCCAGCAGCCCCGGCGGTAGCCAGGGGGTTGAAAAACTGTTTTTT	CASSPGGSQGVEKLFF
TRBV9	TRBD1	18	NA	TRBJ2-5	TGTGCCAGCAGCGAACGACCGGGACAGGGTCTCCGAAAAGAGACCCAGTACTTC	CASSERPGQGLRKETQYF
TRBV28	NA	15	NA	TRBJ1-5	TGTGCCAGCAGTTCGCCACAGACGGCAGATCAGCCCCAGCATTTT	CASSSPQTADQPQHF
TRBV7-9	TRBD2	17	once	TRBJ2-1	TGTGCCAGCCGTTCCCTTTCTAGCGGGAGGGCGAGGCATGAGCAGTTCTTC	CASRSLSSGRARHEQFF
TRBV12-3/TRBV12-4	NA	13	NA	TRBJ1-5	TGTGCCAGCAGCCCCAGGGCAGATCAGCCCCAGCATTTT	CASSPRADQPQHF
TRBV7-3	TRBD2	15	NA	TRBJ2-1	TGTGCCAGCAGCCCGCGGACTAGCGGGAGAGATGAGCAGTTCTTC	CASSPRTSGRDEQFF
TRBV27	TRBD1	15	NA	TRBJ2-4	TGTGCCAGCAGAAAACCACAGGGGGCCAAAAACATTCAGTACTTC	CASRKPQGAKNIQYF
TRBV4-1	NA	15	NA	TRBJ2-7	TGCGCCAGCAGCCAAGGGAACGGCCGGGGGTGGGAGCAGTACTTC	CASSQGNGRGWEQYF
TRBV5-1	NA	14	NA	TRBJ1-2	TGCGCCAGCAGCTTGGAGGGGGGGCTGGCGGGCTACACCTTC	CASSLEGGLAGYTF